These 25 T cell receptor beta chains came from one sample sequenced in a study of blood T cell repertoires in COVID-19. The method was immunoSEQ multiplex PCR; TCRdb's version includes in-frame clones alone and lacks a portion of them. The data contain approximately 230,000 clones, over 80% of them singletons. Sequenced: PBMCs or T cells enriched from blood (not recorded which). These receptors originate from a woman in her late teens or twenties who had recovered from COVID-19.

The V call is TRBV9, the J call TRBJ1-1; no reliable D call. The V gene lost 0 bases and the J gene lost 1 base, with 10 bases spanning the gap. The CDR3 is 15 amino acids. CDR1 is SGDLS and CDR2 is YYNGEE in the germline V gene. The CDR3 sequence is CASSVDEGWNTEAFF. The CDR3 nucleotides are TGTGCCAGCAGCGTAGATGAGGGTTGGAACACTGAAGCTTTCTTT.

The J gene is TRBJ1-2, the V gene TRBV5-4, with 12 bases fitting TRBD1. In germline, CDR1 is SGHNT, CDR2 YYREEE (reference sequence). The trim removed 4 bases at V and 3 bases at J, leaving 10 bases unmatched. This CDR3 comprises 17 residues. This CDR3 is CASSPPGQGAWYYGYTF. CDR3 nucleotides: TGTGCCAGCAGCCCACCGGGACAGGGGGCCTGGTACTATGGCTACACCTTC.

This chain connects TRBV4-1 to TRBJ1-2, with no clear D. The CDR3 extends over 16 amino acids. CDR1 is MGHRA, CDR2 YSYEKL, per germline. V was pared by 4 bases and J by 1 base, with 16 bases between. DNA for the CDR3: TGCGCCAGCAGCCTATACCATCTGACATTTAACTATGGCTACACCTTC. Its translation is CASSLYHLTFNYGYTF.

The genes are TRBV4-1 and TRBJ2-3, with 7 bases matching TRBD1. V shed 3 bases and J 0 bases; nucleotides not matched to a gene: 6. This CDR3 spans 16 amino acids. Germline V gene data show CDR1 as MGHRA and CDR2 as YSYEKL. CDR3 DNA sequence: TGCGCCAGCAGCCAGGAACAGGGGCGAAGCACAGATACGCAGTATTTT. It encodes CASSQEQGRSTDTQYF.

The genes are TRBV7-2 and TRBJ2-7, with 9 bases matching TRBD1. This CDR3 comprises 15 residues. The J segment lost 4 bases and the V segment lost 3 bases, leaving 7 bases of the junction unmatched. From germline, CDR1 is SGHTA and CDR2 FQGNSA. DNA for the CDR3: TGTGCCAGCAGCTTCCAGACAGGGGGACTGTACGAGCAGTACTTC. Protein product: CASSFQTGGLYEQYF.

This rearrangement joins TRBV5-1 to TRBJ2-3; D call uncertain. The V gene's germline CDR1 is SGHRS and CDR2 YFSETQ. The V gene lost 5 bases and the J gene lost 5 bases, with 15 bases spanning the gap. This CDR3 contains 14 residues. Here the CDR3 reads CASRSALSLDTQYF. DNA for the CDR3: TGCGCCAGCAGGTCTGCGCTATCGTTAGATACGCAGTATTTT.

This clone was recorded only once. An end of the junction differs from the germline gene, which may be a read error. This rearrangement joins TRBV7-2 to TRBJ2-7, with 7 nucleotides matching TRBD1. The CDR3 extends over 15 amino acids. Germline CDR1 SGHTA, CDR2 FQGNSA. For the CDR3, the DNA is TGTGCCAGCAGTTTAGACAGGGCCCCCTCGTACGAGCAGTACTTC. As protein: CASSLDRAPSYEQYF. Full variable domain (rest looked up from reference TRBV7-2 and TRBJ2-7): GAGVSQSPSNKVTEKGKDVELRCDPISGHTALYWYRQSLGQGLEFLIYFQGNSAPDKSGLPSDRFSAERTGGSVSTLTIQRTQQEDSAVYLCASSLDRAPSYEQYFGPGTRLTVT.

The chain combines TRBV24-1 with TRBJ1-5, with 7 bases fitting TRBD1. The CDR3 length is 16 residues. Per the germline V gene, CDR1 is KGHDR and CDR2 is SFDVKD. V trimming: 4 bases; J trimming: 4 bases; junction bases outside the gene matches: 9. The CDR3 nucleotides are TGTGCCACCAGTGACCCGGGGACAGAATTTAATCAGCCCCAGCATTTT. Translation gives CATSDPGTEFNQPQHF.

CDR3 DNA sequence: TGTGCCAGCAGACCACCGGGGTGGAACACAGATACGCAGTATTTT. Its translation is CASRPPGWNTDTQYF. The chain couples TRBV27 to TRBJ2-3; TRBD2 is a possible D gene (5 bases). Germline CDR1 MNHEY, CDR2 SMNVEV (reference sequence). Trimming pared 6 bases from V and 2 bases from J, leaving 15 bases between. This CDR3 contains 15 residues.

The gene calls are TRBV9 and TRBJ2-1; D not certain. CDR3 size: 15 residues. V was clipped by 0 bases and J by 0 bases, with 7 bases between them. Germline V gives CDR1 SGDLS, CDR2 YYNGEE. This chain's CDR3 is CASSVEPSSYNEQFF. CDR3 nucleotides: TGTGCCAGCAGCGTAGAACCGAGCTCCTACAATGAGCAGTTCTTC.

This clone turned up a few times. The chain uses TRBV4-1 and TRBJ1-2, with D possibly matching TRBD1 (6 bases). CDR3 length: 15 amino acids. The germline V and J ends were trimmed by 4 bases and 0 bases, with 12 bases remaining between them. CDR1 is MGHRA, CDR2 YSYEKL, per germline. Here the CDR3 DNA reads TGCGCCAGCAGCCCTGACAGGCTATCTAACTATGGCTACACCTTC. Translating it yields CASSPDRLSNYGYTF.

The chain employs TRBV5-4 and TRBJ1-2; D might be TRBD1 (6 bases). V dropped 5 bases and J dropped 4 bases, with 12 bases sitting between them. The CDR3 is 13 amino acids. The V gene's germline CDR1 is SGHNT and CDR2 YYREEE (reference sequence). CDR3 amino acids: CASRPTGSYGYTF. CDR3 bases: TGTGCCAGCAGGCCCACAGGGAGCTATGGCTACACCTTC.

This clone was seen just once. The chain recombines TRBV12-5 with TRBJ1-6; D is undetermined. V was shortened by 4 bases and J by 8 bases, with 12 bases between the two germline ends. Germline V gives CDR1 LGHNT, CDR2 FRNRAP. The CDR3 extends over 14 amino acids. The CDR3 DNA sequence: TGTGCTAGTGGTTCCCGGACTTACTATTCACCCCTCCACTTT. Translation gives CASGSRTYYSPLHF.

This chain uses TRBV11-1 with TRBJ1-2; D remains ambiguous. The V gene's germline CDR1 is SGHAT and CDR2 FQDESV (reference sequence). The CDR3 covers 12 residues. Trimming removed 3 bases at V and 8 bases at J, with 10 bases between. CDR3 in DNA: TGTGCCAGCAGCTTTGGGGAGGAAGGCTACACCTTC. Amino acids: CASSFGEEGYTF. Full variable domain (outside the CDR3, taken from reference TRBV11-1 and TRBJ1-2): EAEVAQSPRYKITEKSQAVAFWCDPISGHATLYWYRQILGQGPELLVQFQDESVVDDSQLPKDRFSAERLKGVDSTLKIQPAELGDSAMYLCASSFGEEGYTFGSGTRLTVV.

The rearrangement uses TRBV20-1 and TRBJ1-2; no reliable D call. The CDR3 contains 13 residues. Germline-derived CDR1 and CDR2 are DFQATT and SNEGSKA (reference sequence). Trimming pared 3 bases from V and 8 bases from J, leaving 16 bases between. The CDR3: CSASQGLSGGYTF. CDR3 DNA: TGCAGTGCTAGTCAAGGCCTCTCGGGGGGCTACACCTTC.

V is TRBV15 and J is TRBJ1-5, with D uncertain. The CDR3 loop spans 12 amino acids. Trimming shortened V by 0 bases and J by 9 bases, and 6 bases separated the two germline ends. CDR1 and CDR2 (germline): LNHNV, YYDKDF (reference sequence). The DNA of the CDR3 is TGTGCCACCAGCAGAGATGCGGGGCCCCAGCATTTT. It codes for CATSRDAGPQHF.

The gene calls are TRBV5-1 and TRBJ2-3; maybe TRBD2 (5 bases). The germline gives CDR1 SGHRS, CDR2 YFSETQ. V dropped 4 bases and J dropped 0 bases, with 12 bases sitting between them. The CDR3 is 15 residues long. This CDR3 is CASSHQRASTDTQYF. As DNA, the CDR3 is TGCGCCAGCAGCCATCAGAGGGCGAGCACAGATACGCAGTATTTT.

The chain couples TRBV11-3 to TRBJ1-2, with D perhaps matching TRBD1 (5 bases). Germline values: CDR1 SGHNT, CDR2 YENEEA. The CDR3 totals 13 residues. The V end lost 5 bases, the J end lost 10 bases, and 17 bases lay between the germline ends. CDR3 region: CASSPGGERIYTF. The CDR3 DNA is TGTGCCAGCAGCCCCGGGGGGGAAAGGATCTACACCTTC.

As to this clone: The same CDR3 also results from other DNA sequences found in this sample. The rearrangement joins TRBV6-1 to TRBJ2-7; weak D call: TRBD2 (5 bases). CDR3 length: 15 amino acids. CDR1 MNHNS and CDR2 SASEGT come from the germline V gene. Trimming pared 2 bases from V and 0 bases from J, leaving 11 bases between. CDR3 in amino acids: CASSESGSSSYEQYF. In DNA, the CDR3 is TGTGCCAGCAGTGAATCGGGGAGTAGCTCCTACGAGCAGTACTTC.

The genes are TRBV5-1 and TRBJ1-1, with a weak D call TRBD1 (6 bases). V lost 1 base and J lost 0, with 16 bases in between. Germline CDR1 SGHRS, CDR2 YFSETQ. The CDR3 is 17 residues long. In nucleotides, the CDR3 is TGCGCCAGCAGCTTGATCGGGGGGCCCCCTGTGAACACTGAAGCTTTCTTT. Residues: CASSLIGGPPVNTEAFF.

This rearrangement joins TRBV7-8 to TRBJ1-1, with TRBD1 matching over 11 bases. Germline CDR1 reads SGHVS; CDR2 reads FQNEAQ. This CDR3 region has 15 residues. V lost 6 bases to trimming and J lost 4 bases; unmatched junction nucleotides: 7. CDR3 bases: TGTGCCAGCAGAGAGGACAGGGGGCTGGGCACTGAAGCTTTCTTT. Translated: CASREDRGLGTEAFF. The variable domain in full, with the rest retrieved from reference TRBV7-8 and TRBJ1-1, is GAGVSQSPRYKVAKRGQDVALRCDPISGHVSLFWYQQALGQGPEFLTYFQNEAQLDKSGLPSDRFFAERPEGSVSTLKIQRTQQEDSAVYLCASREDRGLGTEAFFGQGTRLTVV.

This chain connects TRBV21-1 to TRBJ1-5; the D call of TRBD1 is as the table states it, not checked on the DNA. TRBV21-1 is tagged as a pseudogene. The CDR3 consists of 16 residues. The CDR3: CASSKGVSTGEKPQHF. The CDR3 nucleotides are TGTGCCAGCAGCAAAGGGGTATCGACAGGGGAGAAGCCCCAGCATTTT.

The rearrangement uses TRBV9 and TRBJ2-5; TRBD1 might be the D (6 bases). The CDR3 has 16 residues. Germline CDR1 is SGDLS and CDR2 is YYNGEE. Trimming removed 7 bases at V and 1 base at J, with 20 bases between. This CDR3 is CASDVTGQSFQETQYF. The CDR3 DNA reads as TGTGCCAGCGATGTTACGGGACAATCGTTCCAAGAGACCCAGTACTTC.

This chain joins TRBV7-8 and TRBJ1-5; no clear D. V was clipped by 1 base and J by 7 bases, with 11 bases between them. The CDR3 contains 14 residues. Looked up from germline, CDR1 is SGHVS and CDR2 is FQNEAQ. This CDR3 reads CASSLDEVPQPQHF. The CDR3 bases are TGTGCCAGCAGCTTAGATGAGGTCCCCCAGCCCCAGCATTTT.

V gene TRBV5-6 combines with J gene TRBJ1-5; 7 nucleotides line up with TRBD1. This CDR3 is 14 amino acids long. Germline lookup yields CDR1 SGHDT and CDR2 YYEEEE. J lost 2 bases, V lost 3 bases, and 2 bases had no gene match. CDR3 sequence: CASSSGQGNQPQHF. The CDR3 DNA is TGTGCCAGCAGCTCCGGACAGGGCAATCAGCCCCAGCATTTT. The full variable domain, rest sourced from reference TRBV5-6 and TRBJ1-5, is DAGVTQSPTHLIKTRGQQVTLRCSPKSGHDTVSWYQQALGQGPQFIFQYYEEEERQRGNFPDRFSGHQFPNYSSELNVNALLLGDSALYLCASSSGQGNQPQHFGDGTRLSIL.